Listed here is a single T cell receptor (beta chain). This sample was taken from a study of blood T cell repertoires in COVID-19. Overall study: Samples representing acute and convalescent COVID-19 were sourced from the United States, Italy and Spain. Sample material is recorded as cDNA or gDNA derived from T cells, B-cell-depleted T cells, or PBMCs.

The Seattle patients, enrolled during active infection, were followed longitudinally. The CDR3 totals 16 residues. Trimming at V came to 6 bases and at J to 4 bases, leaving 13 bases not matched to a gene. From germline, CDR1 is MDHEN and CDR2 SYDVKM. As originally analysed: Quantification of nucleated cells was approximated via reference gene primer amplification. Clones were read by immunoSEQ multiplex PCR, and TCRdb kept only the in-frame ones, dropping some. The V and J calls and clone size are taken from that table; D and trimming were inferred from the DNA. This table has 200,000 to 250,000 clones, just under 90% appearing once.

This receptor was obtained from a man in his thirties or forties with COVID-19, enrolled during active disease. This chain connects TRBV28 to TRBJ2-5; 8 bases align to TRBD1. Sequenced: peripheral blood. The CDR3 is CASSYYTGGTGETQYF. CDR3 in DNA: TGTGCCAGCAGCTATTACACAGGGGGAACGGGAGAGACCCAGTACTTC.